These 17 T cell receptor beta chains were sequenced from one sample in a study of control samples from healthy donors and cancer patients (TCRdb year 2020). Receptors were amplified or captured by the immunoSEQ multiplex PCR assay. In its TCRdb copy, this immuneACCESS table keeps in-frame sequences only and misses some clones. Where compared with another copy, unresolved V genes explain less than half of these, and the others have no known cause. This sample lists about 170,000 clones; 91% were detected once. The ten most abundant clones make up 1.5% of the sample. Sequences were obtained from blood. Every receptor here comes from a woman aged 30 to 39 in good health.

The rearrangement joins TRBV9 to TRBJ2-5, with 14 positions matching TRBD2. CDR3 length: 17 amino acids. Trimming at V came to 4 bases and at J to 4 bases, leaving 9 bases not matched to a gene. Germline CDR1 SGDLS, CDR2 YYNGEE. CDR3 sequence (DNA): TGTGCCAGCAGCCTTCCGGGACTAGCGGGAGTAGTAGAGACCCAGTACTTC. Translated, it gives CASSLPGLAGVVETQYF.

Concerning this clone itself: The same CDR3 arises from other DNA sequences in this sample as well. The rearrangement links TRBV7-3 to TRBJ2-1; 14 bases map to TRBD2. Germline CDR1 reads SGHTA; CDR2 reads FQGTGA. The trim removed 5 bases at V and 7 bases at J, leaving 4 bases unmatched. This CDR3 has 15 amino acids. CDR3 in amino acids: CASSPRLAGGNEQFF. The CDR3 coding sequence is TGTGCCAGCAGCCCCCGACTAGCGGGGGGGAATGAGCAGTTCTTC.

The chain has TRBV6-2 or TRBV6-3 and TRBJ2-7; D assignment may be TRBD1 or TRBD2 (7 bases each). Trimming removed 2 bases at V and 0 bases at J, with 11 bases between. Germline-derived CDR1 and CDR2 are MNHEY and SVGEGT. This CDR3 has 15 residues. CDR3: CASSYTGEGSYEQYF. As DNA, the CDR3 is TGTGCCAGCAGTTACACAGGGGAGGGCTCCTACGAGCAGTACTTC.

The chain joins TRBV29-1 to TRBJ1-2, with TRBD1 as a possible D gene (6 bases). The CDR3 totals 13 residues. The germline V gene has CDR1 SQVTM and CDR2 ANQGSEA. V lost 7 bases and J lost 3, with 15 bases in between. Here the CDR3 DNA reads TGCAGCGCCCTCCCACAGGGAGACTATGGCTACACCTTC. It is translated as CSALPQGDYGYTF.

The chain links TRBV3-1 (or the pseudogene TRBV3-2) to TRBJ2-6; 7 positions match TRBD1. The junction had 6 bases not matched to a gene; V was cut back by 4 bases and J by 0 bases. Germline CDR1 is LGHDT and CDR2 is YNNKEL (reference sequence). This CDR3 has 17 residues. DNA for the CDR3: TGTGCCAGCAGCCGACAGGGTACCAGCTCTGGGGCCAACGTCCTGACTTTC. Residues: CASSRQGTSSGANVLTF.

The V call is TRBV3-1 (or the pseudogene TRBV3-2), the J call TRBJ1-5, with 8 bases that match TRBD1. Germline CDR1 is LGHDT and CDR2 is YNNKEL (reference sequence). The CDR3 runs 14 residues. V gave up 2 bases and J gave up 4 bases; unmatched junction bases: 1. The chain's CDR3 is CASSQRTGNQPQHF. CDR3 sequence (DNA): TGTGCCAGCAGCCAACGGACAGGGAATCAGCCCCAGCATTTT.

This chain links TRBV4-2 with TRBJ1-4; 7 nucleotides align to TRBD1. This CDR3 has 15 amino acids. The germline V gene has CDR1 LGHNA and CDR2 YNFKEQ. V shed 0 bases and J 7 bases; nucleotides not matched to a gene: 5. For the CDR3, the DNA is TGTGCCAGCAGCCAAGATCAGGGGGGTTCTGAAAAACTGTTTTTT. It codes for CASSQDQGGSEKLFF.

The V gene is TRBV5-6, the J gene TRBJ2-7, with D possibly TRBD2 on 6 matching bases. The CDR3 extends over 14 amino acids. Trimming removed 1 base at V and 3 bases at J, with 11 bases between. Germline CDR1 is SGHDT and CDR2 is YYEEEE. CDR3 loop: CASSLIRLVYEQYF. The CDR3 DNA reads TGTGCCAGCAGCTTGATAAGACTAGTCTACGAGCAGTACTTC.

V is TRBV7-3 and J is TRBJ2-7; 7 nucleotides line up with TRBD2. The CDR3 spans 15 residues. The junction had 5 bases not matched to a gene; V was cut back by 0 bases and J by 3 bases. CDR1 and CDR2 from the germline V gene are SGHTA and FQGTGA. CDR3 bases: TGTGCCAGCAGCTTAACGGGGGGGTCAGGCTACGAGCAGTACTTC. Amino acids: CASSLTGGSGYEQYF.

The V and J genes are TRBV15 and TRBJ2-1, with 8 bases aligning to TRBD2. J was trimmed by 7 bases and V by 0 bases; bases with no gene match: 11. The CDR3 is 17 amino acids. Germline V gene data show CDR1 as LNHNV and CDR2 as YYDKDF (reference sequence). As DNA, the CDR3 is TGTGCCACCAGCAGAGATTTTGTGGCGGGAGGCCAAAATGAGCAGTTCTTC. It is translated as CATSRDFVAGGQNEQFF.

The V gene is TRBV14, the J gene TRBJ2-3, with 9 bases matching TRBD1. Germline values: CDR1 SGHDN, CDR2 FVKESK. This CDR3 is built from 17 residues. V was clipped by 5 bases and J by 1 base; unmatched bases: 10. The CDR3 region has the DNA TGTGCCAGCAGCGAGGGAACAGGGGGCTTTCGCACAGATACGCAGTATTTT. It encodes CASSEGTGGFRTDTQYF.

The V call is TRBV6-5, the J call TRBJ1-5; no reliable D call. The length of the CDR3 is 14 residues. Germline V lookup: CDR1 MNHEY, CDR2 SVGAGI. Trimming left V 3 bases short and J 0 bases short, with 6 bases between. The DNA for the CDR3 is TGTGCCAGCAGTTATCGATCTAGCAATCAGCCCCAGCATTTT. It specifies CASSYRSSNQPQHF.

J is TRBJ2-5 and V is TRBV29-1, with TRBD1 matching 10 bases. Germline-derived CDR1 and CDR2 are SQVTM and ANQGSEA. V lost 3 bases and J lost 5; bases outside the gene matches: 12. The CDR3 is made up of 16 amino acids. Written as DNA, the CDR3 is TGCAGCGTTGACGGCGTCGGGACAGGGGAGGAGGAGACCCAGTACTTC. It yields the protein CSVDGVGTGEEETQYF.

This sequence joins TRBV24-1 and TRBJ2-3; no firm D call. CDR1 and CDR2 (germline): KGHDR, SFDVKD. Trimming stripped 5 bases from V and 5 bases from J, with 4 bases between. The CDR3 contains 11 residues. The CDR3 sequence: CATSAGDTQYF. CDR3 nucleotide sequence: TGTGCCACCAGTGCGGGAGATACGCAGTATTTT.

The genes are TRBV3-1 (or the pseudogene TRBV3-2) and TRBJ1-3; D is unresolved. Germline CDR1 LGHDT, CDR2 YNNKEL (reference sequence). The CDR3 extends over 16 amino acids. The V end lost 1 base, the J end lost 0 bases, and 10 bases lay between the germline ends. CDR3 in DNA: TGTGCCAGCAGCCAAGTCGGGGAAGACTCTGGAAACACCATATATTTT. It specifies CASSQVGEDSGNTIYF.

The chain uses TRBV11-3 and TRBJ2-1; D is possibly TRBD2 (5 bases). Between the trimmed V and J ends, which lost 2 bases and 2 bases, there was a span of 13 bases. Germline V gene sequence: CDR1 SGHNT, CDR2 YENEEA. The CDR3 contains 16 residues. CDR3 in DNA: TGTGCCAGCAGCTTATCTGGCCGACTAACCTACAATGAGCAGTTCTTC. Its protein product is CASSLSGRLTYNEQFF.

J is TRBJ1-2 and V is TRBV19, with 7 positions matching TRBD1. The trim removed 6 bases at V and 7 bases at J, leaving 11 bases unmatched. The CDR3 is 14 residues long. Germline lookup yields CDR1 LNHDA and CDR2 SQIVND (reference sequence). CDR3 protein: CASSPTGRSIGYTF. For the CDR3, the DNA is TGTGCCAGTAGCCCGACAGGGAGGTCTATTGGCTACACCTTC.